This is a list of T cell receptor beta chains from one sample in a study of response to subunit inactivated influenza vaccine. TCRdb analysed the RT-PCR reads with MiXCR anew, one entry per CDR3 protein. The sample includes around 250,000 distinct CDR3 sequences, 12% of them seen just once. This specimen was non-naive T cells sorted from PBMCs, taken less than 15 days before vaccination. Receptor source: a man between 50 and 59 years old who received an inactivated influenza vaccine. CDR3s include the opening cysteine and the closing phenylalanine or tryptophan. Each record gives: D gene, clone size, J gene, V gene, CDR3 length, CDR3 protein, CDR3 DNA. The D gene is left open where the match is weak. Size is stated for part of the rows, as once, few or many counts, or as a class when the clone is expanded.

>NA|NA|TRBJ2-3|TRBV7-2|15
CASSLARLSTDTQYF
TGTGCCAGCAGCTTAGCGAGACTTAGCACAGATACGCAGTATTTT
>NA|NA|TRBJ2-7|TRBV20-1|13
CSARGVLAYEQYF
TGCAGTGCTAGAGGTGTCCTTGCCTACGAGCAGTACTTC
>NA|few|TRBJ1-1|TRBV9|13
CASSVGPVTEAFF
TGTGCCAGCAGCGTAGGGCCCGTGACCGAAGCTTTCTTT
>NA|NA|TRBJ2-7|TRBV27|14
CASSPYSLAREQYF
TGTGCCAGCAGCCCATACTCACTAGCACGGGAGCAGTACTTC
>NA|few|TRBJ2-3|TRBV7-2|13
CASSLAGPTTQYF
TGTGCCAGCAGCTTAGCGGGCCCCACCACGCAGTATTTT
>NA|NA|TRBJ2-7|TRBV14|11
CASARALEQYF
TGTGCCAGCGCCCGGGCGCTGGAGCAGTACTTC
>NA|NA|TRBJ2-7|TRBV5-1|12
CASSYDRAEQYF
TGCGCCAGCAGCTACGATAGGGCCGAGCAGTACTTC
>NA|few|TRBJ2-3|TRBV9|15
CASSGAELQGGTQYF
TGTGCCAGCAGCGGAGCGGAACTCCAGGGTGGGACGCAGTATTTT
>NA|few|TRBJ1-2|TRBV12-3/TRBV12-4|12
CASSPPQGVYTF
TGTGCCAGCAGTCCACCACAGGGCGTCTACACCTTC
>NA|NA|TRBJ1-2|TRBV12-3/TRBV12-4|16
CASSLKTGIFNYGYTF
TGTGCCAGCAGTTTAAAAACAGGGATCTTTAACTATGGCTACACCTTC
>NA|NA|TRBJ2-3|TRBV2|14
CASSDSAGSFTQYF
TGTGCCAGCAGTGACAGTGCGGGGTCCTTCACGCAGTATTTT
>TRBD1|many|TRBJ1-1|TRBV9|15
CASSAGQAGNTEAFF
TGTGCCAGCAGCGCCGGACAGGCGGGGAACACTGAAGCTTTCTTT
>TRBD1|once|TRBJ2-5|TRBV30|14
CAWSPQGVKETQYF
TGTGCCTGGAGTCCCCAGGGGGTTAAAGAGACCCAGTACTTC
>NA|few|TRBJ2-3|TRBV20-1|13
CSARTDPTDTQYF
TGCAGTGCTCGCACAGACCCCACAGATACGCAGTATTTT